This T cell receptor beta chain is from a study of blood T cell repertoires in COVID-19. Turning to the study itself: Acute-phase and convalescent COVID-19 samples originated in the United States, Italy and Spain.

CDR1 is WNHNN, CDR2 SYGVQD, per germline (reference sequence). The CDR3 is 15 residues long. Trimming removed 6 bases at V and 6 bases at J, with 21 bases between. Data came from immunoSEQ multiplex PCR; TCRdb stores just in-frame clones and leaves some out. Of about 94,000 clones in the sample, 80% were seen once. This clonotype originated in a human donor in a cohort sampled during active COVID-19. The V call is TRBV10-1, the J call TRBJ2-7, with D perhaps TRBD2 (5 bases). The source material was peripheral blood. In DNA form, the CDR3 reads TGCGCCAGCAGGGCTAGTCGGTCCCAGCGGTCCGAGCAGTACTTC. Translation gives CASRASRSQRSEQYF.